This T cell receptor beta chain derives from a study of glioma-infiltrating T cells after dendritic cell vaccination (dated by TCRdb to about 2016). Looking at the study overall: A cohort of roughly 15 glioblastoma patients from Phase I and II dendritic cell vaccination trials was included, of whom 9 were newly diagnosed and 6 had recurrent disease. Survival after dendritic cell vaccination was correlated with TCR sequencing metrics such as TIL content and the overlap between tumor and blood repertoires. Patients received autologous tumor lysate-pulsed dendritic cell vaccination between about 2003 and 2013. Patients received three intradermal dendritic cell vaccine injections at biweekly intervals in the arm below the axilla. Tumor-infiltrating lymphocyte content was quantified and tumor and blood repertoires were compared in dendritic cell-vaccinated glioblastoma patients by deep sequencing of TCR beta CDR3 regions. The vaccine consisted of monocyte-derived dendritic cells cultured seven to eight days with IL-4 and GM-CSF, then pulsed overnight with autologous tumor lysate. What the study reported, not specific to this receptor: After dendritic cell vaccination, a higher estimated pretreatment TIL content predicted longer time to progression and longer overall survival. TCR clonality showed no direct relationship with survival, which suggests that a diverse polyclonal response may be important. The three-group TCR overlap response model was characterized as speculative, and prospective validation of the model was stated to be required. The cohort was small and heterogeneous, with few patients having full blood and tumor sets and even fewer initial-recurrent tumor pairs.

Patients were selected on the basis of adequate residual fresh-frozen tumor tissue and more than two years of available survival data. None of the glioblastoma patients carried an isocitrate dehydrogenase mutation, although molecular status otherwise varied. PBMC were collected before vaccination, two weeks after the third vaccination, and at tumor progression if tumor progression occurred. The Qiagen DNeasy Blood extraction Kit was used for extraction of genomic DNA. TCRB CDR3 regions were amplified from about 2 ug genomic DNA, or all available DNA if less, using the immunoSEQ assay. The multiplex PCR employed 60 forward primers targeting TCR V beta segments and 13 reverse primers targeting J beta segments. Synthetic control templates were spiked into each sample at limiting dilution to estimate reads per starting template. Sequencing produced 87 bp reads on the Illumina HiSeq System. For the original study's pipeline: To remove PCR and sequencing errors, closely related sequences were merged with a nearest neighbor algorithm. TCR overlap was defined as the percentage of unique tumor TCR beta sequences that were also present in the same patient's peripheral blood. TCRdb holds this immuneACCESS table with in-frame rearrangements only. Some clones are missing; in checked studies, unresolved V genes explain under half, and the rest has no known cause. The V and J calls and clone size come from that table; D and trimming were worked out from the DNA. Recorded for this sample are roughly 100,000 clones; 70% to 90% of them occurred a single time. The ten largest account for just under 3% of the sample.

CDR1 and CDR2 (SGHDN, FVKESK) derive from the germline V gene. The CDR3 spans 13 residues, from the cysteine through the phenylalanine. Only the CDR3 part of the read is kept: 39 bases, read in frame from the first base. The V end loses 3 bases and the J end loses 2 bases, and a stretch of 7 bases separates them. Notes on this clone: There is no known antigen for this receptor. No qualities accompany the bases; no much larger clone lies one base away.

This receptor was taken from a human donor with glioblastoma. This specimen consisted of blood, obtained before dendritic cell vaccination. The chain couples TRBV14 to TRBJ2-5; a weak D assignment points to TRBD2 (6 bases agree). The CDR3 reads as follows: CASSQGLQETQYF. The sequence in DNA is TGTGCCAGCAGCCAGGGACTTCAAGAGACCCAGTACTTC. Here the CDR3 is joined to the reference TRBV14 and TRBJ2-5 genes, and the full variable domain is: EAGVTQFPSHSVIEKGQTVTLRCDPISGHDNLYWYRRVMGKEIKFLLHFVKESKQDESGMPNNRFLAERTGGTYSTLKVQPAELEDSGVYFCASSQGLQETQYFGPGTRLLVL.